These 26 T cell receptor beta chains were sequenced from one sample in a study of CD8 T cells in ankylosing spondylitis. TCRdb reanalysed the 5' RACE reads using MiXCR and keeps one entry per CDR3 protein. The sample has 200,000 to 300,000 distinct CDR3 sequences, about 9.1% seen once. Input material: blood, either unsorted or a sorted T cell fraction (not recorded which). These receptors all come from a male donor with ankylosing spondylitis or in good health (not recorded which).

This clonotype turned up a few times. J is TRBJ2-3 and V is TRBV20-1; the D gene is possibly TRBD2 (7 bases). Germline V gives CDR1 DFQATT, CDR2 SNEGSKA (reference sequence). V lost 6 bases and J 0 bases, leaving 19 bases between the germline ends. This CDR3 has 16 residues. As DNA, the CDR3 is TGCAGTGCCAAAAGGGGGGGGGCTATTAGCACAGATACGCAGTATTTT. This gives the protein CSAKRGGAISTDTQYF.

Ten or more counts support this clonotype. The chain has TRBV12-3 or TRBV12-4 and TRBJ1-1, with D perhaps TRBD1 (5 bases). The V end lost 7 bases, the J end lost 6 bases, and 15 bases lay between the germline ends. The CDR3 has 13 residues. CDR3: CASKGTPIAEAFF. The CDR3 DNA reads as TGTGCCAGCAAAGGGACCCCTATCGCTGAAGCTTTCTTT.

This clonotype showed up many times. This rearrangement joins TRBV29-1 to TRBJ2-3, with no clear D. Germline V gene sequence: CDR1 SQVTM, CDR2 ANQGSEA. CDR3 length equals 11 residues. Trimming took 8 bases from V and 5 from J, leaving 11 bases between them. In nucleotides, the CDR3 is TGCAGCTCCTTCGCGAGAGATACGCAGTATTTT. It is translated as CSSFARDTQYF.

This clonotype was counted many times. The chain recombines TRBV27 with TRBJ1-1; 7 positions agree with TRBD1. CDR3 length equals 15 residues. The junction had 6 bases not matched to a gene; V was cut back by 4 bases and J by 1 base. The germline gives CDR1 MNHEY, CDR2 SMNVEV (reference sequence). The CDR3 region has the DNA TGTGCCAGCAGTTCCCTCGGACAGGAGAACACTGAAGCTTTCTTT. Amino acids: CASSSLGQENTEAFF.

In its sample, this clonotype was seen many times. The chain is built from TRBV11-2 and TRBJ1-6; D gene uncertain. The CDR3 sequence is 14 residues long. Germline CDR1 SGHAT, CDR2 FQNNGV. V lost 1 base to trimming and J lost 7 bases, with 8 bases between them. CDR3 protein: CASSLVTGNSPLHF. DNA of the CDR3: TGTGCCAGCAGCTTAGTGACCGGGAATTCACCCCTCCACTTT.

This clonotype was recorded many times. The chain links TRBV12-3 or TRBV12-4 to TRBJ1-1, with D perhaps matching TRBD1 (6 bases). V was trimmed by 5 bases and J by 6 bases, leaving 25 bases between them. This CDR3 is built from 17 residues. CDR3 region: CASSGGLFIQGFAEAFF. CDR3 coding DNA: TGTGCCAGCAGTGGCGGCCTTTTTATTCAGGGGTTCGCTGAAGCTTTCTTT.

This clonotype was detected ten times or more. The gene calls are TRBV20-1 and TRBJ2-3; 10 bases agree with TRBD1. J was trimmed by 14 bases and V by 6 bases; bases with no gene match: 14. This CDR3 region has 13 residues. Germline CDR1 is DFQATT and CDR2 is SNEGSKA (reference sequence). CDR3 sequence reads: CSASKIPGQGMYF. The CDR3 region has the DNA TGCAGTGCGTCGAAGATTCCGGGACAGGGGATGTATTTT.

This clonotype was recorded at least ten times. V is TRBV12-3 or TRBV12-4 and J is TRBJ2-7; D remains ambiguous. Trimming took off 1 base at V and 3 bases at J, with 10 bases between the two ends. CDR3 length equals 14 residues. The CDR3 region is CASSLDLGIYEQYF. The CDR3 region has the DNA TGTGCCAGCAGTTTAGACCTGGGAATCTACGAGCAGTACTTC.

Of note for this clonotype: Being one base from a much bigger clone, this may be a read error. The chain is built from TRBV20-1 and TRBJ2-7, with 7 bases fitting TRBD2. The CDR3 sequence is 13 residues long. The germline V gene encodes CDR1 DFQATT and CDR2 SNEGSKA (reference sequence). The CDR3 DNA reads TGCAGTGCTGATCTAGCGGCTAGCTACGAGCAGTCCTTC. Its translation: CSADLAASYEQSF.

This clonotype was observed at least ten times. The J gene is TRBJ2-1, the V gene TRBV5-6, with 10 positions matching TRBD2. The germline V gene encodes CDR1 SGHDT and CDR2 YYEEEE. The CDR3 is made up of 18 amino acids. The ends lost 2 bases at V and 3 bases at J; junction bases unmatched: 11. CDR3 sequence reads: CASSFWSGGALGYNEQFF. The CDR3 nucleotides are TGTGCCAGCAGCTTCTGGAGCGGGGGGGCCTTAGGCTACAATGAGCAGTTCTTC.

This clonotype occurred many times. V gene TRBV3-1 combines with J gene TRBJ2-1; tentatively, D is TRBD1 (5 bases). V lost 5 bases, J lost 8 bases, and 10 bases lay in between. From germline, CDR1 is LGHDT and CDR2 YNNKEL (reference sequence). This CDR3 region has 12 residues. As DNA, the CDR3 is TGTGCCAGCAGCTCCTTAGGGGATGAGCAGTTCTTC. Amino acids: CASSSLGDEQFF.

Ten or more counts support this clonotype. The gene calls are TRBV7-9 and TRBJ2-5; D might be TRBD2 (5 bases). CDR1 SEHNR and CDR2 FQNEAQ come from the germline V gene (reference sequence). This CDR3 has 14 amino acids. Trimming took 5 bases from V and 2 from J, leaving 12 bases between them. The CDR3 DNA reads as TGTGCCAGCAGCCGCGGACGGGAACAAGAGACCCAGTACTTC. Translation: CASSRGREQETQYF.

In this sample, this clonotype turned up many times. V and J are TRBV24-1 and TRBJ2-2, with a possible D match to TRBD1 (6 bases). The V and J ends lost 3 bases and 4 bases respectively, with 20 bases between them. CDR3 length equals 18 residues. Germline V lookup: CDR1 KGHDR, CDR2 SFDVKD. The chain's CDR3 is CATSDIKGRGAATGELFF. The DNA for the CDR3 is TGTGCCACCAGTGATATCAAAGGCAGGGGCGCAGCCACCGGGGAGCTGTTTTTT.

V is TRBV12-3 or TRBV12-4 and J is TRBJ2-5; a weak D match, TRBD1 (5 bases). V lost 3 bases and J lost 2, with 13 bases in between. CDR3 length: 15 amino acids. CDR3 sequence reads: CASSLYGDRQETQYF. As DNA, the CDR3 is TGTGCCAGCAGTTTGTACGGTGACAGACAAGAGACCCAGTACTTC.

The J gene is TRBJ2-7, the V gene TRBV4-1; 9 nucleotides line up with TRBD1. V shed 8 bases, J shed 3 bases, and the junction held 8 bases outside the gene matches. The CDR3 has 14 residues. The germline gives CDR1 MGHRA, CDR2 YSYEKL. CDR3 residues: CASATGQGYYEQYF. The DNA of the CDR3 is TGCGCCAGCGCTACCGGACAGGGGTACTACGAGCAGTACTTC.

This rearrangement joins TRBV12-3 or TRBV12-4 to TRBJ2-1; 11 nucleotides agree with TRBD2. V trimming: 7 bases; J trimming: 12 bases; junction bases outside the gene matches: 17. The CDR3 length is 16 residues. In DNA form, the CDR3 reads TGTGCCAGCACCCCTCTGGCTAGCGGGGGGTCCCCGAGGCAGTTCTTC. It yields the protein CASTPLASGGSPRQFF.

In the case of this clonotype: Germline is not matched at one junction end, which may reflect a read error. The chain joins TRBV4-1 to TRBJ1-2, with D unclear. CDR3 length: 12 amino acids. Per germline, CDR1 MGHRA and CDR2 YSYEKL. Here the CDR3 DNA reads TGCGCCAGCAGCCAAGAGAGGACGGACCGCCGCTTC. This gives the protein CASSQERTDRRF.

This clonotype has ten or more counts. The chain uses TRBV20-1 and TRBJ2-7; 8 nucleotides match TRBD2. Germline V CDR1 and CDR2: DFQATT, SNEGSKA (reference sequence). V lost 7 bases to trimming and J lost 2 bases; unmatched junction nucleotides: 4. The CDR3 length is 12 residues. CDR3 in DNA: TGCAGTGTAGAGCGGGAGACCTACGAGCAGTACTTC. It specifies CSVERETYEQYF.

In its sample, this clonotype was seen many times. This chain joins TRBV20-1 and TRBJ2-1; unclear D gene. The CDR3 covers 12 residues. V gave up 6 bases and J gave up 4 bases, with 10 bases separating them. Germline CDR1 and CDR2: DFQATT and SNEGSKA (reference sequence). The CDR3 DNA follows: TGCAGTGCCCCAACTTCGTACAATGAGCAGTTCTTC. As protein: CSAPTSYNEQFF.

This clonotype was counted a few times. The V gene is TRBV7-8, the J gene TRBJ2-7, with 9 bases fitting TRBD1. Germline-derived CDR1 and CDR2 are SGHVS and FQNEAQ. V lost 0 bases, J lost 5 bases, and 2 bases stayed unmatched. CDR3 length: 14 amino acids. The CDR3 nucleotides read TGTGCCAGCAGCTTAGCGGACAGGGGAAACGAGCAGTACTTC. Protein product: CASSLADRGNEQYF.

The chain uses TRBV5-1 and TRBJ1-2, with 7 bases identical to TRBD1. The CDR3 runs to 14 residues. Germline V CDR1 and CDR2: SGHRS, YFSETQ. J was trimmed by 4 bases and V by 0 bases; bases with no gene match: 3. The CDR3 protein is CASSLERTGYGYTF. DNA for the CDR3: TGCGCCAGCAGCTTGGAAAGGACAGGCTATGGCTACACCTTC.

This clonotype has ten or more counts. This chain uses TRBV29-1 with TRBJ2-1; 12 bases map to TRBD2. Per germline, CDR1 SQVTM and CDR2 ANQGSEA. The ends lost 0 bases at V and 8 bases at J; junction bases unmatched: 11. The CDR3 consists of 17 residues. CDR3 DNA: TGCAGCGTTGAAGATGGGGCTAGCGGGGGGGCCGGTGATGAGCAGTTCTTC. It codes for CSVEDGASGGAGDEQFF.

A few counts support this clonotype. This chain uses TRBV6-5 with TRBJ2-1; 16 positions agree with TRBD2. Germline lookup yields CDR1 MNHEY and CDR2 SVGAGI. The CDR3 runs 19 residues. J was trimmed by 0 bases and V by 0 bases; bases with no gene match: 2. CDR3 nucleotide sequence: TGTGCCAGCAGTTACTCAGGGACTAGCGGGGGGGCCTCCTACAATGAGCAGTTCTTC. Translation gives CASSYSGTSGGASYNEQFF.

The sample holds many counts of this clonotype. The CDR3 DNA follows: TGTGCCACCGCCCCCTTCGAGGACGAAAAACTGTTTTTT. Its translation is CATAPFEDEKLFF. The V gene is TRBV6-1, the J gene TRBJ1-4, with D uncertain. Trimming left V 10 bases short and J 8 bases short, with 17 bases between. Per germline, CDR1 MNHNS and CDR2 SASEGT. The CDR3 covers 13 residues.

The chain joins TRBV7-2 to TRBJ2-1; tentatively, D is TRBD2 (5 bases). The CDR3 is made up of 15 amino acids. Germline V gene data show CDR1 as SGHTA and CDR2 as FQGNSA. Trimming cost V 4 bases and J 0 bases, with 10 bases left between them. CDR3: CASSSAAASYNEQFF. DNA of the CDR3: TGTGCCAGCAGCTCCGCAGCGGCCTCCTACAATGAGCAGTTCTTC.

About this clonotype: Possible read error: a much larger clone is one base away. The CDR3 does not close with the conserved phenylalanine or tryptophan, likely indicating a read error. The chain recombines TRBV7-3 with TRBJ2-2; possibly TRBD1 or TRBD2 for D (6 bases each). In germline, CDR1 is SGHTA, CDR2 FQGTGA. The CDR3 contains 15 residues. Trimming removed 5 bases at V and 4 bases at J, with 14 bases between. CDR3 coding DNA: TGTGCCAGCAGCAAAGGGGGGTTAGGCACCGGGGAGCTGTTTTCT. This encodes CASSKGGLGTGELFS.